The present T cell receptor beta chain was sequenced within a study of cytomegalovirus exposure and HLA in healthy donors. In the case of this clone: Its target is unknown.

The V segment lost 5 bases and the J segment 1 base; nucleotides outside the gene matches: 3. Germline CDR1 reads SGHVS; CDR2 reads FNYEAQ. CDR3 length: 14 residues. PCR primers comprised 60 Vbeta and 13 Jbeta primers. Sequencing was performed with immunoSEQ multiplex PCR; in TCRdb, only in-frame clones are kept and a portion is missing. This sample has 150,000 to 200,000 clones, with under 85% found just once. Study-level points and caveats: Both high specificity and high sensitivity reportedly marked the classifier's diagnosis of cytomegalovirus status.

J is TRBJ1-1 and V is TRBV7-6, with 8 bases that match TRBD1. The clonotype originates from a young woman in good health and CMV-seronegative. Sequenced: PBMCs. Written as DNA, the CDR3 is TGTGCCAGCAGCACGACAGGGGCGAACACTGAAGCTTTCTTT. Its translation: CASSTTGANTEAFF.